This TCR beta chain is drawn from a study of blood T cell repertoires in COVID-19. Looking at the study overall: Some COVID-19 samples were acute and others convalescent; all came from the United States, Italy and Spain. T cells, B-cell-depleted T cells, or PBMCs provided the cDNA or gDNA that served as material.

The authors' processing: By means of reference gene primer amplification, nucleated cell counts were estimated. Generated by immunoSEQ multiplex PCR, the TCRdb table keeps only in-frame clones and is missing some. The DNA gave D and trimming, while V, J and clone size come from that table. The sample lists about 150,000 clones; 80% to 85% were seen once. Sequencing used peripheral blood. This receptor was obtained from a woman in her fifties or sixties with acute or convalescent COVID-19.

The CDR3 sequence: CASSLIFPTGVAYNSPLHF. The CDR3 DNA follows: TGCGCCAGCAGCTTGATTTTCCCCACAGGGGTGGCCTATAATTCACCCCTCCACTTT. The V gene is TRBV5-1, the J gene TRBJ1-6, with TRBD1 matching 7 bases. V lost 1 base, J lost 2 bases, and 12 bases stayed unmatched. Per the germline V gene, CDR1 is SGHRS and CDR2 is YFSETQ. There are 19 residues in the CDR3. The whole variable domain, remainder taken from reference TRBV5-1 and TRBJ1-6, is KAGVTQTPRYLIKTRGQQVTLSCSPISGHRSVSWYQQTPGQGLQFLFEYFSETQRNKGNFPGRFSGRQFSNSRSEMNVSTLELGDSALYLCASSLIFPTGVAYNSPLHFGNGTRLTVT.